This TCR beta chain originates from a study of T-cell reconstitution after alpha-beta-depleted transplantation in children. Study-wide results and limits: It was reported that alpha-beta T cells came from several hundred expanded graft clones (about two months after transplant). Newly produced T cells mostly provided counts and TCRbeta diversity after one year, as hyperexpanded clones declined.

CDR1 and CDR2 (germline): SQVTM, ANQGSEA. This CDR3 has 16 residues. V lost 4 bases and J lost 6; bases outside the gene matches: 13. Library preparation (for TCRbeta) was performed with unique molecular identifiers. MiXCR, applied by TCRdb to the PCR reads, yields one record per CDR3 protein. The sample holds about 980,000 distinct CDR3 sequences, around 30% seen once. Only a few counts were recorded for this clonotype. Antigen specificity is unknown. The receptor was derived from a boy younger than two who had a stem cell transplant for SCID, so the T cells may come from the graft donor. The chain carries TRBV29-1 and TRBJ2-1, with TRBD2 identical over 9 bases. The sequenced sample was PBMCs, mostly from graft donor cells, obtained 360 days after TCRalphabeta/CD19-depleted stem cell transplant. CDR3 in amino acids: CSVGGGAPFLSNEQFF. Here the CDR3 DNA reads TGCAGCGTTGGCGGGGGGGCCCCCTTTCTAAGCAATGAGCAGTTCTTC.